Given below is one TCR beta chain in context. The count of this clone is one. Its recognized antigen is unknown. No much larger clone is present one base from it, and per-base qualities are unavailable. According to the study, the label for this sample's time point signals: cycle 4 day 1 (C4D1), after more than five weeks of nivolumab. Relapse after autologous stem cell transplantation had occurred in all trial patients, and cohorts A, B and C were distinguished by prior brentuximab vedotin exposure. The trial cohort was composed of roughly 60 patients with relapsed/refractory classical Hodgkin lymphoma, for whom complete response, partial response or progressive disease was recorded as best overall response. Single-agent nivolumab was administered to trial patients in the multi-cohort phase II CheckMate 205 trial. An independent review committee assessed best overall response by applying the 2007 International Working Group response criteria. PBMCs from the trial were collected at three points: immediately before nivolumab initiation (C1D1), and during therapy at cycle 2 day 1 and cycle 4 day 1. After peripheral blood was drawn into 8 mL Vacutainer Cell Preparation Tubes, PBMCs were isolated by centrifugation and then cryopreserved.

V is reduced by 2 bases and J by 4 bases, leaving a spacing of 7 bases between them. According to the germline V gene (reference sequence), CDR1 reads SEHNR and CDR2 reads FQNEAQ. The CDR3 starts with the cysteine, ends with the phenylalanine, and has 13 residues. Just CDR3 DNA is preserved here, 39 bases in frame from base 1. The Qiagen DNeasy kit was used to extract genomic DNA both from unsorted PBMCs and from the negatively selected CD4+ and CD8+ fractions. TCR beta CDR3 regions were subjected to amplification by immunoSEQ multiplex PCR with primers that anneal to V and J segments. Amplification bias was minimized using a synthetic immune receptor repertoire, and residual bias was removed computationally after sequencing. From the authors' description of their analysis: Repertoire diversity was quantified as the Shannon entropy index using custom Python scripts. Unsorted, CD4+ and CD8+ repertoires were analyzed separately, except for combined analyses in which CD4+ and CD8+ sequences were merged in silico. Clonal expansion was defined as at least a 2-fold frequency increase after treatment relative to C1D1, with a pseudocount of 0.5 for undetected baseline clones. Clones with 0 or 1 copy at C1D1 were classified as singleton clones, and clones with 2 or more copies were classified as non-singleton clones. Clones expanded in unsorted samples were labelled as CD4+, CD8+ or unknown by matching protein sequences in sorted samples from the same patient. Wilcoxon tests on paired samples were used to test diversity changes from C1D1 to C4D1. Here the immuneACCESS table is served through TCRdb, limited to in-frame sequences with V and J called. Missing clones are a known gap in these copies; in checked studies unresolved V genes cover under half, and the rest lacks a known reason. From that table come the V and J calls and clone size; the DNA was used to work out D and trimming. The sample table holds over 15,000 clones, of which 80% were seen once. The leading ten clones occupy 22% of the sample.

The data stem from a study of PD-1 blockade in classical Hodgkin lymphoma (dated by TCRdb to the early 2020s). Notes on the research overall: Nivolumab dosing was 3 mg/kg intravenously every 2 weeks, continuing until either disease progression or unacceptable toxicity. The study used CyTOF and TCR beta sequencing to define a peripheral blood immune signature of response to PD-1 blockade in classical Hodgkin lymphoma.

Overall study results and their limits: Baseline TCR diversity was reported to be lower in newly diagnosed patients than in healthy donors and to be lower still in relapsed/refractory patients. Among trial patients, those achieving complete response had baseline diversity similar to that of newly diagnosed patients, while diversity was significantly lower in partial responders and progressors. CD4+ but not CD8+ TCR diversity rose significantly by C4D1 (p=0.0027 vs p=0.16), most apparent in complete responders (p=0.02). Diversity was lower in patients who began nivolumab less than 1 year after ASCT, so these patients were left out of later analyses to avoid confounding by immune reconstitution. The study covered only a single clinical trial cohort, and the causes of the repertoire differences, possibly disease activity or prior therapy, were still not defined.

The V and J genes are TRBV7-9 and TRBJ2-3; the D gene cannot be named for sure. The specimen comprised peripheral blood mononuclear cells (PBMCs), sampled before the fourth cycle of nivolumab. The TCR comes from a human donor with classical Hodgkin lymphoma. CDR3 region: CASSLWGPDTQYF. The bases read TGTGCCAGCAGCTTATGGGGTCCAGATACGCAGTATTTT.